The TCR beta chain under discussion was sequenced for a study of tumor-infiltrating lymphocytes in localized non-small cell lung cancer. Regarding the study as a whole: Technical variation could not be separated from intratumor heterogeneity here. Immunotypes IM1 and IM2 had similar TCR-derived T-cell fractions.

This table comes from immunoSEQ multiplex PCR, and its TCRdb copy is limited to in-frame clones, with some not included. The sample has about 29,000 clones; 70% to 90% are singletons. CDR3 length equals 14 residues. Germline lookup yields CDR1 LGHNA and CDR2 YSLEER. Trimming cost V 1 base and J 9 bases; bases outside gene matches: 6. About this clone itself: Its cognate antigen is unknown.

The sequence was obtained from a human donor with non-small cell lung cancer. The chain links TRBV4-3 to TRBJ2-1, with 7 nucleotides matching TRBD1. Sequencing input: lung tumor tissue. This chain's CDR3 is CASSQGQGLGEQFF. The CDR3 nucleotides read TGCGCCAGCAGCCAAGGACAGGGTCTCGGTGAGCAGTTCTTC.